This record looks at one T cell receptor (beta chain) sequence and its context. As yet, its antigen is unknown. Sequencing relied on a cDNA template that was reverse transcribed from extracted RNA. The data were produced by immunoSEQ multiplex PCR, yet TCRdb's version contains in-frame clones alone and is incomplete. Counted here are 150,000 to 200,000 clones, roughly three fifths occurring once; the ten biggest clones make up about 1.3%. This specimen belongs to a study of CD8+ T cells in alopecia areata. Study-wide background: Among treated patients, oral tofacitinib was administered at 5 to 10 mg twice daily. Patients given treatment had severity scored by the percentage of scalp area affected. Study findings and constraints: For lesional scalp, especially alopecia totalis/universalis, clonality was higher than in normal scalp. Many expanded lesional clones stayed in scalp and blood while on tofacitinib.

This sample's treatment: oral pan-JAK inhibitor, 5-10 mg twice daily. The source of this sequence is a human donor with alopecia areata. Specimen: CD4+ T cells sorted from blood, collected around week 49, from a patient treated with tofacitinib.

For the CDR3, the DNA is TGTGCCAGCAGCTTACAAGGGTTGGATACGCAGTATTTT. It yields the protein CASSLQGLDTQYF. The gene calls are TRBV7-2 and TRBJ2-3; D is uncertain. Germline CDR1 reads SGHTA; CDR2 reads FQGNSA. The CDR3 runs to 13 residues. Trimming took 2 bases from V and 6 from J, leaving 9 bases between them.